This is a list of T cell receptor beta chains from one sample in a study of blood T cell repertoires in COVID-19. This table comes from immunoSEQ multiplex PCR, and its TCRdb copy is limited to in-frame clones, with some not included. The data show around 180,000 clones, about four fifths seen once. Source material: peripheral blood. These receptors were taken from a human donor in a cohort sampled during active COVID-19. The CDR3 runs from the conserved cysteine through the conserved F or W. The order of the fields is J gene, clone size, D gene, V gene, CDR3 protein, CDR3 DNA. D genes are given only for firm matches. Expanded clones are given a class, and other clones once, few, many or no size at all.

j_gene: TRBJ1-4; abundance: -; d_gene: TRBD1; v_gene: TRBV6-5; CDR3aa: CASKGQGNEKLFF; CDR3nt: TGTGCCAGCAAGGGACAGGGTAATGAAAAACTGTTTTTT
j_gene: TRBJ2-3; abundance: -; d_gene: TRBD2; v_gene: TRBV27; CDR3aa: CASSSRTSGAPDTQYF; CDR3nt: TGTGCCAGCAGTAGTCGTACTAGCGGGGCCCCGGATACGCAGTATTTT
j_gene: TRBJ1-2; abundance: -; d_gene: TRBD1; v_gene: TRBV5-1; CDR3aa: CASSLGGTGLYGYTF; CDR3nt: TGCGCCAGCAGCTTGGGGGGGACAGGTTTATATGGCTACACCTTC
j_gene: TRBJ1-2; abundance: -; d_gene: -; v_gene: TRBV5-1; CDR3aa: CASKMETGRNYGYTF; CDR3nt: TGCGCCAGCAAGATGGAAACAGGGCGGAACTATGGCTACACCTTC
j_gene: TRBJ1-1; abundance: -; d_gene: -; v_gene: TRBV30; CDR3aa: CAWRPGGLTEAFF; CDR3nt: TGTGCCTGGAGACCCGGGGGGCTTACTGAAGCTTTCTTT
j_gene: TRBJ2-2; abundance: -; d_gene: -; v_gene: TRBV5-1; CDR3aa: CASRFKLQGAWDTGELFF; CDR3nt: TGCGCCAGCAGATTTAAATTACAGGGAGCCTGGGATACCGGGGAGCTGTTTTTT
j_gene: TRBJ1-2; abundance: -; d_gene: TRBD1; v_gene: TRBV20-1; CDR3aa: CSASSRGRYYGYTF; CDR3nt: TGCAGTGCTAGTTCCAGGGGGCGATACTATGGCTACACCTTC
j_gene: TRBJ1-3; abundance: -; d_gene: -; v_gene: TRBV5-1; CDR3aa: CASSHSEAGNTIYF; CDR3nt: TGCGCCAGCTCCCATTCGGAGGCAGGAAACACCATATATTTT
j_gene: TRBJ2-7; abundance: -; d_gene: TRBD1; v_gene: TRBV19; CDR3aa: CASSPRQGASYEQYF; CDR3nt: TGTGCCAGTAGTCCCAGGCAGGGGGCGTCCTACGAGCAGTACTTC
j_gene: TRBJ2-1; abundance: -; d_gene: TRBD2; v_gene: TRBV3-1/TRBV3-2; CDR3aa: CASSQATSGGASEQFF; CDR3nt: TGTGCCAGCAGCCAAGCTACTAGCGGGGGGGCGTCTGAGCAGTTCTTC
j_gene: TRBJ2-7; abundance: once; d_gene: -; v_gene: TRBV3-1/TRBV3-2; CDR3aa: CASSPSINSYEQYF; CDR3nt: TGTGCCAGCAGCCCCAGTATTAACTCCTACGAGCAGTACTTC
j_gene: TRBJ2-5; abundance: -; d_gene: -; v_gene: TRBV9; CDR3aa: CASSSAGQETQYF; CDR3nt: TGTGCCAGCTCCTCTGCCGGCCAAGAGACCCAGTACTTC
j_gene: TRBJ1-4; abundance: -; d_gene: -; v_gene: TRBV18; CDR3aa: CASSPQGGTNEKLFF; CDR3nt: TGTGCCAGCTCACCCCAGGGAGGAACTAATGAAAAACTGTTTTTT
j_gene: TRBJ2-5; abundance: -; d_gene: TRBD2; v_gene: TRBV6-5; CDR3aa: CASRTSGETQYF; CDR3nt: TGTGCCAGCCGGACTAGCGGAGAGACCCAGTACTTC
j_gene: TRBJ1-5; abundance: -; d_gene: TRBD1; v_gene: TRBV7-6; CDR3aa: CASSPTGDGQPQHF; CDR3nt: TGTGCCAGCAGCCCTACAGGGGATGGTCAGCCCCAGCATTTT
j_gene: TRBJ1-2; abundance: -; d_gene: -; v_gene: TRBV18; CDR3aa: CASSPTPGGRAYGYTF; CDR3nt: TGTGCCAGCTCACCCACCCCGGGGGGGCGCGCATATGGCTACACCTTC
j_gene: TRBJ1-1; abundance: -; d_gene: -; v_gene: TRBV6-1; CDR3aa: CASSEADGEAFF; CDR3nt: TGTGCCAGCAGTGAAGCAGACGGGGAAGCTTTCTTT
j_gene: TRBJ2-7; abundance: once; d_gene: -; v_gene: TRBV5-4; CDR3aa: CASSLSRGYSYEQYF; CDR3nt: TGTGCCAGCAGCTTGTCGCGGGGCTACTCCTACGAGCAGTACTTC
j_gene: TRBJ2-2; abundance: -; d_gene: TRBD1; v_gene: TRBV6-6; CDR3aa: CASSYDRASNTGELFF; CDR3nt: TGTGCCAGCAGTTACGACAGGGCTTCGAACACCGGGGAGCTGTTTTTT
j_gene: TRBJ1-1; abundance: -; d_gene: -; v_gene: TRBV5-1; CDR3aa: CASSLMAGRGTEEAFF; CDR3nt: TGCGCCAGCAGCTTGATGGCAGGGCGCGGAACAGAAGAAGCTTTCTTT
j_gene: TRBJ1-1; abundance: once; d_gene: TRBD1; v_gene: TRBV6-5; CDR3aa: CASSSPTGGNTEAFF; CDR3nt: TGTGCCAGCAGTTCCCCGACAGGGGGGAACACTGAAGCTTTCTTT
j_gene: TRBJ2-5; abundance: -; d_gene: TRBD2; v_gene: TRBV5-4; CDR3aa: CASSLVLAGEETQYF; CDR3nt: TGTGCCAGCAGCTTGGTACTAGCGGGGGAAGAGACCCAGTACTTC
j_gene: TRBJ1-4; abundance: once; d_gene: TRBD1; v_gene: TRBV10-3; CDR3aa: CAISETGASNEKLFF; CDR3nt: TGTGCCATCAGTGAAACAGGGGCCTCTAATGAAAAACTGTTTTTT
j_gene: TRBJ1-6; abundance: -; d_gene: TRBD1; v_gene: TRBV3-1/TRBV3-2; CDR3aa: CASSHTGARDSPLHF; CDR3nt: TGTGCCAGCAGCCACACAGGGGCGCGGGATTCACCCCTCCACTTT
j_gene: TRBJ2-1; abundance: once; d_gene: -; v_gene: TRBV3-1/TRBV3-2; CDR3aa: CASSQGQYTFF; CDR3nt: TGTGCCAGCAGCCAAGGGCAATATACGTTCTTC
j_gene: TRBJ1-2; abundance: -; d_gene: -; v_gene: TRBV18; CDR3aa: CASSPRSEGYGYTF; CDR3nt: TGTGCCAGCTCACCACGGTCAGAGGGCTATGGCTACACCTTC
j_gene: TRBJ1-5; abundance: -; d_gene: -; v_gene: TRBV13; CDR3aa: CASSLGLGRVNQPQHF; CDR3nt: TGTGCCAGCAGCTTAGGCCTTGGCAGGGTCAATCAGCCCCAGCATTTT
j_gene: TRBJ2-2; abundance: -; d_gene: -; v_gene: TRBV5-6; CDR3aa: CASSLAPGLGGELFF; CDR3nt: TGTGCCAGCAGCCTAGCGCCCGGTTTAGGCGGGGAGCTGTTTTTT
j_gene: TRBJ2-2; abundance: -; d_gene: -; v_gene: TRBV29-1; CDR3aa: CSVRDSAGELFF; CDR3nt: TGCAGCGTTCGGGACTCAGCCGGGGAGCTGTTTTTT
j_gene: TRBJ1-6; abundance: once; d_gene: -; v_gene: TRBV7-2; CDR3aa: CASSLNRSGAGSPLHF; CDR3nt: TGTGCCAGCAGCTTAAATAGGTCTGGGGCGGGATCACCCCTCCACTTT